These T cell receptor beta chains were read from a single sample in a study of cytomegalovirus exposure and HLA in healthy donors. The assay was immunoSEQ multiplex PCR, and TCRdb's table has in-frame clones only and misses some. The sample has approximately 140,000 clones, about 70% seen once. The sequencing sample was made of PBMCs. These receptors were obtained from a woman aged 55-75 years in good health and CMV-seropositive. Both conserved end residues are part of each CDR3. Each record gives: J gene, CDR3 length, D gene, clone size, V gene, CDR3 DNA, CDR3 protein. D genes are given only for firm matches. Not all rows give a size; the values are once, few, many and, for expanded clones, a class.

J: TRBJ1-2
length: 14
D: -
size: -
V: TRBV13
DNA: TGTGCCAGCAGCTTAGGCGACAGCCCCTATGGCTACACCTTC
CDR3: CASSLGDSPYGYTF

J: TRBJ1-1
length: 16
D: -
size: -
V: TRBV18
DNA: TGTGCCAGCTCACTACAGGGCCAAGTGAGGAACACTGAAGCTTTCTTT
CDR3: CASSLQGQVRNTEAFF

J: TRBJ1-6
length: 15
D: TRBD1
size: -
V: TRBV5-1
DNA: TGCGCCAGCAGCTCTTCCGGGACAGGGGAATCACCCCTCCACTTT
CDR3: CASSSSGTGESPLHF

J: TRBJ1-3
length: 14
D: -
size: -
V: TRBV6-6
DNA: TGTGCCAGCATGGGAGGGATGGCAGGAAACACCATATATTTT
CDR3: CASMGGMAGNTIYF

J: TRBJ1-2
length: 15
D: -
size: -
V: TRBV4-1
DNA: TGCGCCAGCAGCCAAGATGCAGGGAAGGGGTATGGCTACACCTTC
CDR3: CASSQDAGKGYGYTF

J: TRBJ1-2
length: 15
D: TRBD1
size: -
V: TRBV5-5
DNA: TGTGCCAGCAGCTTGGAACAGGGGATTAACTATGGCTACACCTTC
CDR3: CASSLEQGINYGYTF

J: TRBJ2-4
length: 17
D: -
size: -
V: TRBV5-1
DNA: TGCGCCAGCAGCTTGGATGTGGGGGGAAGGGCCAAAAACATTCAGTACTTC
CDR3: CASSLDVGGRAKNIQYF

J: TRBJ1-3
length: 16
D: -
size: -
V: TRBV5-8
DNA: TGTGCCAGCAGCTTGGATGAGGCCCTCTCTGGAAACACCATATATTTT
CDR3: CASSLDEALSGNTIYF

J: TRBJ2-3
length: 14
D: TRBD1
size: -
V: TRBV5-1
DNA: TGCGCCAGCAGCCTCGGGACAGGCACAGATACGCAGTATTTT
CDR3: CASSLGTGTDTQYF

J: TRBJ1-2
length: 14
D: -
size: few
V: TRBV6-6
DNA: TGTGCCAGCAGTTACTCGACTCCTAACTATGGCTACACCTTC
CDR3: CASSYSTPNYGYTF

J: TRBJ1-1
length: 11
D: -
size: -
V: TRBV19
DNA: TGTGCCAGTTTGGGCTTCACTGAAGCTTTCTTT
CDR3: CASLGFTEAFF

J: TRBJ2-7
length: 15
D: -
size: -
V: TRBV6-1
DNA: TGTGCCAGCAGTGACTCTCCGGACAGCCCCTACGAGCAGTACTTC
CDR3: CASSDSPDSPYEQYF

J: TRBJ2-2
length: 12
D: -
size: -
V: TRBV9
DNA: TGTGCCAGCAGCGTAGTCCGCGGGGAGCTGTTTTTT
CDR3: CASSVVRGELFF

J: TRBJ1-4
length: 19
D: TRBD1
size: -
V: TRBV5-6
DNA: TGTGCCAGCAGCTTGGGGCGCTCTGGCAGGGGGCACAATAATGAAAAACTGTTTTTT
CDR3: CASSLGRSGRGHNNEKLFF